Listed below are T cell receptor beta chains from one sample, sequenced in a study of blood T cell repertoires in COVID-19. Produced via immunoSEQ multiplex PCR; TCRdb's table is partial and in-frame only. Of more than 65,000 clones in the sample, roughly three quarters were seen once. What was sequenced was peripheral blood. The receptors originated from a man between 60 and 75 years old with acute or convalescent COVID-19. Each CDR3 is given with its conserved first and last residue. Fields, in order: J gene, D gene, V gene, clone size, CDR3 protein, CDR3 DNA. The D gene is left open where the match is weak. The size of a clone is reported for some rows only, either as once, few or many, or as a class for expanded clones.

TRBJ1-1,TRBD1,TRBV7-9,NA,CASSLLGQLGTEAFF,TGTGCCAGCAGCCTCTTGGGACAGTTGGGCACTGAAGCTTTCTTT
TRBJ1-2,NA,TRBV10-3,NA,CAISESSLNYGYTF,TGTGCCATCAGTGAATCTTCGCTAAACTATGGCTACACCTTC
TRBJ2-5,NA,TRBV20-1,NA,CSASKGGENQETQYF,TGCAGTGCCAGTAAAGGGGGGGAGAACCAAGAGACCCAGTACTTC
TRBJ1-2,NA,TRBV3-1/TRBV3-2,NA,CASSLFTAANYGYTF,TGTGCCAGCAGCCTATTCACAGCAGCTAACTATGGCTACACCTTC
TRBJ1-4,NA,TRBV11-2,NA,CASSFGENGKLFF,TGTGCCAGCAGCTTCGGGGAAAATGGCAAACTGTTTTTT
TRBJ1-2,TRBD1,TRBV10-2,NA,CASSEGARTGGVYGYTF,TGCGCCAGCAGTGAAGGGGCCCGGACAGGAGGGGTTTATGGCTACACCTTC
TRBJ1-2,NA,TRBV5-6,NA,CASSLDGRGDGYTF,TGTGCCAGCAGCTTGGACGGCAGGGGCGATGGCTACACCTTC
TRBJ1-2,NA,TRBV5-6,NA,CASSSEGRYGYTF,TGTGCCAGCAGCTCCGAGGGCCGCTATGGCTACACCTTC
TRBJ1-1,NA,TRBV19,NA,CASSAGVGTEAFF,TGTGCCAGTAGTGCAGGGGTTGGCACTGAAGCTTTCTTT
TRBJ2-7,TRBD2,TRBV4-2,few,CASSQDGSGGAGSYEQYF,TGTGCCAGCAGCCAAGACGGTAGCGGGGGGGCCGGGTCCTACGAGCAGTACTTC
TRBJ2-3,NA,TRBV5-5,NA,CASSSWQTSTDTQYF,TGTGCCAGCAGCTCATGGCAAACAAGCACAGATACGCAGTATTTT
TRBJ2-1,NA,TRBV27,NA,CASSPLVGEGEQFF,TGTGCCAGCAGTCCCCTCGTCGGGGAAGGGGAGCAGTTCTTC
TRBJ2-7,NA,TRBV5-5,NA,CASSPRIGGAPYEQYF,TGTGCCAGCAGCCCGAGGATAGGTGGGGCCCCCTACGAGCAGTACTTC
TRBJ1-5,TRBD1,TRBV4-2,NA,CASSPEKRDRDNQPQHF,TGTGCCAGCAGCCCAGAGAAACGGGACAGGGATAATCAGCCCCAGCATTTT
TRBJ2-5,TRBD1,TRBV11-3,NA,CASSLGTGKGEETQYF,TGTGCCAGCAGCTTAGGGACAGGGAAGGGCGAAGAGACCCAGTACTTC
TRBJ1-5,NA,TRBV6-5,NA,CASSYSGGSNQPQHF,TGTGCCAGCAGTTACTCGGGGGGGAGCAATCAGCCCCAGCATTTT
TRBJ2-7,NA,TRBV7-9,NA,CASSFWGPYEQYF,TGTGCCAGCAGCTTTTGGGGGCCCTACGAGCAGTACTTC
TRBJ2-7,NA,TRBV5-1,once,CASSLEAGVYYEQYF,TGCGCCAGCAGCTTGGAGGCAGGGGTATACTACGAGCAGTACTTC
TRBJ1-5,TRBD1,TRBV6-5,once,CASSLTGDQPQHF,TGTGCCAGCTCGTTAACAGGGGATCAGCCCCAGCATTTT
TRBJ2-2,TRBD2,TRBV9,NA,CASSGPGTSGGLRTGELFF,TGTGCCAGCAGCGGTCCCGGGACTAGCGGGGGGCTGAGGACCGGGGAGCTGTTTTTT
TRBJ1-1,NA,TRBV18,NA,CASSPKTLQIMNTEAFF,TGTGCCAGCTCACCTAAAACCCTACAGATAATGAACACTGAAGCTTTCTTT
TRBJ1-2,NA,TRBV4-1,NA,CASSVLGQTNYGYTF,TGCGCCAGCAGCGTCCTCGGACAGACTAACTATGGCTACACCTTC
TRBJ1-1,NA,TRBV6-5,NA,CASSQEGSAEAFF,TGTGCCAGCAGCCAGGAGGGGAGTGCTGAAGCTTTCTTT
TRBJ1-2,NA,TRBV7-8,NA,CASSGGGYGRYTF,TGTGCCAGCTCGGGTGGGGGGTACGGTCGCTACACCTTC
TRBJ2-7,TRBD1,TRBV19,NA,CASSRPQGAYEQYF,TGTGCCAGTAGTAGACCCCAGGGGGCCTACGAGCAGTACTTC
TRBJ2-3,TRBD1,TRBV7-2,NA,CASSLRGPGAKDTQYF,TGTGCCAGCAGCTTAAGGGGGCCCGGGGCCAAGGATACGCAGTATTTT
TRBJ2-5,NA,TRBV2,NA,CATNPDSRGVTQYF,TGTGCCACTAACCCGGATTCTAGAGGTGTGACCCAGTACTTC
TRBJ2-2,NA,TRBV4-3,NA,CASSQEVTGLNTGELFF,TGCGCCAGCAGCCAAGAAGTAACAGGCCTGAACACCGGGGAGCTGTTTTTT
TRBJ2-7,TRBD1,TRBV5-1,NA,CASKGQGASYEQYF,TGCGCCAGCAAGGGACAGGGGGCATCCTACGAGCAGTACTTC
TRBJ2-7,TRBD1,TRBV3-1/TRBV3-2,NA,CASSQWGQGMDEQYF,TGTGCCAGCAGCCAGTGGGGACAGGGAATGGACGAGCAGTACTTC
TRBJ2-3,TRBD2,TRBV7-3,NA,CASSTLAGGADTQYF,TGTGCCAGCAGCACTTTAGCGGGGGGTGCAGATACGCAGTATTTT
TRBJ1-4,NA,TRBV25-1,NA,CASSPGRVTYEKLFF,TGTGCCAGCAGTCCGGGGAGGGTGACATATGAAAAACTGTTTTTT
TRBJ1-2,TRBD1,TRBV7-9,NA,CASSLETGGHGYTF,TGTGCCAGCAGCTTAGAGACAGGGGGCCATGGCTACACCTTC
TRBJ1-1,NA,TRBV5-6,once,CASSRWGSTEAFF,TGTGCCAGCAGCCGATGGGGCAGCACTGAAGCTTTCTTT
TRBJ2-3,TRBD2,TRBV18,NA,CASSPSGGSADTQYF,TGTGCCAGCTCACCGAGCGGGGGCAGCGCAGATACGCAGTATTTT
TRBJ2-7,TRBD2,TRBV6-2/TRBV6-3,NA,CASSYSGLAGFNEQYF,TGTGCCAGCAGTTACTCGGGCCTAGCGGGGTTTAACGAGCAGTACTTC
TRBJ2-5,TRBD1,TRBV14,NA,CASSPRFGRQGALETQYF,TGTGCCAGCAGCCCCCGGTTCGGCCGACAGGGCGCTTTGGAGACCCAGTACTTC
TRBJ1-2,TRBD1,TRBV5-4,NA,CASSVDRGRDGYTF,TGTGCCAGCAGCGTAGACAGGGGGCGGGATGGCTACACCTTC
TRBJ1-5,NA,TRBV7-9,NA,CASSPYLGVSNQPQHF,TGTGCCAGCAGCCCTTACCTAGGGGTTAGCAATCAGCCCCAGCATTTT
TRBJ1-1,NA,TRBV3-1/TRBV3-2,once,CASSQKLGAGEAFF,TGTGCCAGCAGCCAGAAATTAGGGGCGGGGGAAGCTTTCTTT
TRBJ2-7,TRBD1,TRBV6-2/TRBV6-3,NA,CASSSSGTGIHEQYF,TGTGCCAGCAGTTCTTCCGGGACAGGGATTCACGAGCAGTACTTC
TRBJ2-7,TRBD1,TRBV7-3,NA,CASSSPQGPSYEQYF,TGTGCCAGCAGCTCTCCACAGGGGCCATCCTACGAGCAGTACTTC
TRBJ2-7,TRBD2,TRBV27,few,CASSNPAGGRSYEQYF,TGTGCCAGCAGTAATCCAGCGGGGGGGCGCTCCTACGAGCAGTACTTC
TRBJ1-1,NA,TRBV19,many,CASAAWRGNTEAFF,TGTGCCAGTGCGGCTTGGAGGGGGAACACTGAAGCTTTCTTT
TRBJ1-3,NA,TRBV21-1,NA,CASSNRSGNTIYF,TGTGCCAGCTCCAACAGGTCGGGAAACACCATATATTTT
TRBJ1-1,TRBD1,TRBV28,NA,CASISETGRIAEAFF,TGTGCCAGTATTTCCGAGACAGGGCGAATCGCTGAAGCTTTCTTT
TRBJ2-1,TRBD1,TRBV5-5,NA,CASSSGTGFRQFF,TGTGCCAGCAGCTCGGGGACAGGGTTCAGGCAGTTCTTC
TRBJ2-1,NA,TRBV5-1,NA,CASSWGQPDEQFF,TGCGCCAGCAGCTGGGGGCAGCCCGATGAGCAGTTCTTC
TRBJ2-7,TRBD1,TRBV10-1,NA,CASSWGQGEQYF,TGCGCCAGCAGCTGGGGACAGGGGGAGCAGTACTTC
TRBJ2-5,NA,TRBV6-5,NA,CASSYVGGRNQETQYF,TGTGCCAGCAGTTACGTGGGGGGTAGAAACCAAGAGACCCAGTACTTC
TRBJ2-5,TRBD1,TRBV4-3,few,CASSQSRGYQETQYF,TGCGCCAGCAGCCAGAGCAGGGGGTACCAAGAGACCCAGTACTTC
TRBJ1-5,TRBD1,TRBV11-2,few,CASSLGLRQGMFQPQHF,TGTGCCAGCAGCTTGGGCCTCCGACAGGGTATGTTTCAGCCCCAGCATTTT
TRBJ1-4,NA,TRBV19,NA,CASSMRPNEKLFF,TGTGCCAGTAGTATGAGGCCTAATGAAAAACTGTTTTTT